Listed below are T cell receptor beta chains from one sample, sequenced in a study of cytomegalovirus exposure and HLA in healthy donors. Libraries were prepared by immunoSEQ multiplex PCR; TCRdb keeps only in-frame clonotypes and omits some of them. The top ten clones hold approximately 1.5% of a sample with 150,000 to 200,000 clones, 77% of them seen once. The sequencing input was PBMCs. These receptors were collected from a woman aged 25 to 39 in good health and CMV-seropositive. Each CDR3 is given with its conserved first and last residue. Each record gives: D gene, V gene, J gene, CDR3 DNA, CDR3 protein. The D gene is left open where the match is weak.

>TRBD2|TRBV25-1|TRBJ2-7
TGTGCCAGCAGTGAAGGGACTACCCCCTCCTACGAGCAGTACTTC
CASSEGTTPSYEQYF
>NA|TRBV30|TRBJ2-3
TGTGCCTTCGACGGAGTCACAGATACGCAGTATTTT
CAFDGVTDTQYF
>TRBD1|TRBV7-2|TRBJ1-2
TGTGCCAGCAGCTTGTGGAGAGGACAGGGGCTCGGCTACACCTTC
CASSLWRGQGLGYTF
>TRBD1|TRBV29-1|TRBJ2-1
TGCAGCGTTGAACGACAGGGGCTGGGGAATGAGCAGTTCTTC
CSVERQGLGNEQFF
>TRBD2|TRBV6-1|TRBJ2-7
TGTGCCAGCAGTGATGGGGCTAGCGGGACGAGCGAGCAGTACTTC
CASSDGASGTSEQYF
>NA|TRBV27|TRBJ1-4
TGTGCCAGCAGTTTGGGCAGGGGTAATGAAAAACTGTTTTTT
CASSLGRGNEKLFF
>TRBD2|TRBV6-5|TRBJ2-7
TGTGCCAGCAGTTACGCGACTAGCGGGTACGAGCAGTACTTC
CASSYATSGYEQYF
>TRBD2|TRBV7-6|TRBJ2-3
TGTGCCAGCAGCTTAGAGTCGGGACTGGGGGGGTTTAATACGCAGTATTTT
CASSLESGLGGFNTQYF
>NA|TRBV4-1|TRBJ2-5
TGCGCCAGCAGCCAAGGCGGGAACGTAGAGACCCAGTACTTC
CASSQGGNVETQYF
>NA|TRBV4-3|TRBJ1-5
TGCGCCAGCAGCGAATCTAGGGGGTTCACGGATCAGCCCCAGCATTTT
CASSESRGFTDQPQHF
>NA|TRBV7-9|TRBJ2-3
TGTGCCAGCAGCTTAATCACTCTACCCCCTAGCACAGATACGCAGTATTTT
CASSLITLPPSTDTQYF
>NA|TRBV5-1|TRBJ1-4
TGCGCCAGCAGGCCCGAGGGAGCAACTAATGAAAAACTGTTTTTT
CASRPEGATNEKLFF
>TRBD1|TRBV15|TRBJ2-7
TGTGCCACCAGCAGAGATGCAGGGGGTTCCTACGAGCAGTACTTC
CATSRDAGGSYEQYF